These T cell receptor beta chains were read from a single sample in a study of control samples from healthy donors and cancer patients. TCRdb's copy holds only in-frame clones and misses some; the assay was immunoSEQ multiplex PCR. This table has under 300,000 clones, over 75% appearing once. The specimen was PBMCs. The receptors come from a woman aged 55-70 years with lung cancer. CDR3s include the opening cysteine and the closing phenylalanine or tryptophan. A D gene is named only where the DNA matches it firmly. The size of a clone is reported for some rows only, either as once, few or many, or as a class for expanded clones.

CDR3nt	CDR3aa	abundance	d_gene	v_gene	j_gene
TGTGCCAGCATGGGAGGGTCGGATCTTGAAAAACTGTTTTTT	CASMGGSDLEKLFF	-	-	TRBV6-5	TRBJ1-4
TGCGCCAGCAGCTTGGGAGGAGGGTTAATACGTCTGGGGGCCAACGTCCTGACTTTC	CASSLGGGLIRLGANVLTF	-	-	TRBV5-1	TRBJ2-6
TGTGCCACCCAGTTGAAGAGTGAGCAGTTCTTC	CATQLKSEQFF	-	-	TRBV6-5	TRBJ2-1
TGCAGCCTTCAGGGAGTCGGGGAGACCCAGTACTTC	CSLQGVGETQYF	-	-	TRBV29-1	TRBJ2-5
TGTGCCAGCAGTACGAACTATGGCTACACCTTC	CASSTNYGYTF	-	-	TRBV28	TRBJ1-2
TGTGCCAGCAGTTACGACTGGAGGCCTGGGACCCAGTACTTC	CASSYDWRPGTQYF	-	-	TRBV6-2/TRBV6-3	TRBJ2-5
TGCAGTGCAACCGGGGACAGGGGGGAGTTCTTC	CSATGDRGEFF	-	TRBD1	TRBV20-1	TRBJ2-1
TGTGCCAGCAGTTTAAAGTCAGGAATCAATCAGCCCCAGCATTTT	CASSLKSGINQPQHF	-	-	TRBV27	TRBJ1-5
TGCGCCAGCAGCTTGGGACCTCTAGCTAACTATGGCTACACCTTC	CASSLGPLANYGYTF	-	-	TRBV5-1	TRBJ1-2
TGTGCCAGCAGTTTCTCGGGACTAGCGGGAACAGATACGCAGTATTTT	CASSFSGLAGTDTQYF	-	TRBD2	TRBV28	TRBJ2-3
TGCAGCGTTGTAGGCGGGGGGAGGAGTCTTGAGCAGTTCTTC	CSVVGGGRSLEQFF	many	TRBD2	TRBV29-1	TRBJ2-1
TGTGCCACCAGCAGACAAGGGACAGTGAGGACGGAAGAGCAGTACTTC	CATSRQGTVRTEEQYF	-	TRBD1	TRBV15	TRBJ2-7
TGTGCCAGCAGCGGCAGGGGGACAGATACGCAGTATTTT	CASSGRGTDTQYF	-	TRBD1	TRBV3-1/TRBV3-2	TRBJ2-3
TGTGCCAGCAGGCGGACGTCTACCTCCTCCGAGCAGTACTTC	CASRRTSTSSEQYF	few	-	TRBV6-5	TRBJ2-7
TGCGCCAGCAGCCCCGGTCCGGGGGCTGGAAACACCATATATTTT	CASSPGPGAGNTIYF	-	-	TRBV4-1	TRBJ1-3
TGTGCCAGCAGCTTAAACGCAGGGGAGCAGTTCTTC	CASSLNAGEQFF	-	-	TRBV7-3	TRBJ2-1
TGTGCCAGCAGTTTGGAACCTTTAGGGTCGAGCACAGATACGCAGTATTTT	CASSLEPLGSSTDTQYF	-	-	TRBV27	TRBJ2-3
TGTGCCACCAGTGAACAGAACACCGGGGAGCTGTTTTTT	CATSEQNTGELFF	few	-	TRBV24-1	TRBJ2-2
TGTGCCAGCAGTTATGACGGACCCTATGGCTACACCTTC	CASSYDGPYGYTF	-	-	TRBV12-3/TRBV12-4	TRBJ1-2
TGTGCCAGCAGGGGTCAATCCGGCAATCAGCCCCAGCATTTT	CASRGQSGNQPQHF	once	-	TRBV2	TRBJ1-5
TGCGCCAGCAGCTTGGATGTTAGCTCCTATAATTCACCCCTCCACTTT	CASSLDVSSYNSPLHF	once	-	TRBV5-1	TRBJ1-6
TGTGCCAGTAGTGACAGCGAGTACGAGCAGTACTTC	CASSDSEYEQYF	-	-	TRBV19	TRBJ2-7
TGTGCCAGTAGTCTGACCCCCGAAAATTCACCCCTCCACTTT	CASSLTPENSPLHF	-	-	TRBV19	TRBJ1-6
TGTGCCACCAGCAGAGATCTAACTCGTACCAGCACAGATACGCAGTATTTT	CATSRDLTRTSTDTQYF	-	-	TRBV15	TRBJ2-3
TGCGCCAGCAGCTTGGATCCAGGGGGCATCACTGAAGCTTTCTTT	CASSLDPGGITEAFF	-	TRBD1	TRBV5-1	TRBJ1-1
TGTGCCAGCAACCGACTAGCGGGAGAAGAGACCCAGTACTTC	CASNRLAGEETQYF	-	TRBD2	TRBV7-8	TRBJ2-5
TGTGCCAGCAGCCCTAGACAGTCCTACGAGCAGTACTTC	CASSPRQSYEQYF	-	-	TRBV11-2	TRBJ2-7
TGTGCCAGCAGCCAAGATAGGCGGGGGGCGCTCGGCTACACCTTC	CASSQDRRGALGYTF	few	-	TRBV4-2	TRBJ1-2
TGCGCCAGCAGCACCCTGGGCAGGGGACAAGAGACCCAGTACTTC	CASSTLGRGQETQYF	-	-	TRBV5-1	TRBJ2-5
TGTGCCAGCAGTTACAGGGACGCTCCCTCCTACGAGCAGTACTTC	CASSYRDAPSYEQYF	-	-	TRBV6-5	TRBJ2-7
TGTGCCAGCTCACCGGGGACAGGGGTTAACTATGGCTACACCTTC	CASSPGTGVNYGYTF	-	TRBD1	TRBV18	TRBJ1-2
TGCGCCAGCAGCTTCGGGACGACCAACTATGGCTACACCTTC	CASSFGTTNYGYTF	-	-	TRBV5-1	TRBJ1-2
TGTGCCAGCAGCCGCACGGGCTCTGGGGCCAACGTCCTGACTTTC	CASSRTGSGANVLTF	-	-	TRBV3-1/TRBV3-2	TRBJ2-6
TGTGCCAGCAGCTTAGATTCGGCGGTTGGCACTGAAGCTTTCTTT	CASSLDSAVGTEAFF	few	-	TRBV11-2	TRBJ1-1
TGTGCCAGCACCTCAACAGGGTCTTACGGAAACATTCAGTACTTC	CASTSTGSYGNIQYF	-	-	TRBV2	TRBJ2-4
TGTGCCAGCACCATGAATGTTAGGGCTGACTATGGCTACACCTTC	CASTMNVRADYGYTF	few	-	TRBV7-9	TRBJ1-2
TGTGCCAGCAGCCTCCAATCCGTCCACGATACGCAGTATTTT	CASSLQSVHDTQYF	-	-	TRBV7-3	TRBJ2-3
TGCAGCGCGGTCTTATTCCTCGGGGCGGTTAAAACGGGAGCTTTCTTT	CSAVLFLGAVKTGAFF	-	-	TRBV29-1	TRBJ1-1
TGCGCCAGCAGCCTCAGGGACAACACTGAAGCTTTCTTT	CASSLRDNTEAFF	-	-	TRBV5-1	TRBJ1-1